A selection of T cell receptor beta chains follows, all from one sample in a study of blood T cell repertoires in COVID-19. Profiling relied on immunoSEQ multiplex PCR, and the TCRdb table lists in-frame clones only, not all of them. The sample has hundreds of thousands of clones, 88% seen once. Sequencing was carried out using PBMCs or T cells enriched from blood (not recorded which). The source is a woman in her sixties or seventies in a cohort exposed to, infected with or recovered from COVID-19 (not recorded which). Each CDR3 is given with its conserved first and last residue. D genes are given only for firm matches.

V	D	J	CDR3
TRBV7-9	TRBD1	TRBJ1-2	CASSPGGFNYGYTF
TRBV7-2	-	TRBJ1-3	CASSSRQVGNTIYF
TRBV24-1	TRBD2	TRBJ2-1	CATSAWTSGDEQFF
TRBV5-1	-	TRBJ2-7	CASSSSYEQYF
TRBV24-1	TRBD1	TRBJ2-3	CATSRDRDQYF
TRBV5-1	-	TRBJ1-5	CASSLSGSSNQPQHF
TRBV7-6	TRBD2	TRBJ2-7	CASKASSGRGEQYF
TRBV7-8	-	TRBJ1-1	CASSFKQDTEAFF
TRBV10-2	-	TRBJ2-1	CASSESTSEQFF
TRBV5-5	-	TRBJ1-5	CASSSGLLNQPQHF
TRBV5-1	-	TRBJ2-5	CASSYSTGPSQETQYF
TRBV30	TRBD2	TRBJ2-3	CAWGLAGGFTDTQYF
TRBV14	-	TRBJ1-1	CASSSGGTGRPEAFF
TRBV5-1	TRBD1	TRBJ1-1	CASSSRQGNTEAFF
TRBV18	TRBD2	TRBJ2-2	CASSPRLAGPSQNTGELFF
TRBV19	TRBD1	TRBJ2-1	CASRGTGVEQFF
TRBV7-3	TRBD2	TRBJ2-7	CASSLRPSLGLAGGYEQYF
TRBV25-1	-	TRBJ1-1	CASSEQNTEAFF
TRBV7-3	-	TRBJ2-1	CASSTGPSGYNEQFF
TRBV7-3	-	TRBJ1-1	CASSLMRIIMNTEAFF
TRBV7-8	-	TRBJ1-2	CASSLVGTSGYGYTF
TRBV29-1	-	TRBJ1-5	CSVSQTVGDQPQHF
TRBV3-1/TRBV3-2	TRBD1	TRBJ2-2	CASSQGTGIPGELFF
TRBV27	-	TRBJ1-5	CASSFSGANQPQHF
TRBV19	TRBD1	TRBJ2-1	CASSMDRDVNEQFF
TRBV4-1	TRBD2	TRBJ2-1	CASRKGPLAGSSYNEQFF
TRBV7-3	-	TRBJ1-3	CASSLEQGNTIYF
TRBV2	-	TRBJ2-7	CASRTDSYEQYF
TRBV6-5	TRBD1	TRBJ1-2	CASSYKLTGNYGYTF
TRBV25-1	-	TRBJ1-1	CASSEKGRGVNTEAFF
TRBV19	-	TRBJ2-4	CASSIDPTGSAKNIQYF
TRBV12-3/TRBV12-4	-	TRBJ1-5	CASSLQGGQPQHF
TRBV10-2	TRBD1	TRBJ1-4	CASSAPDRRNEKLFF
TRBV18	-	TRBJ1-2	CASSPIDRNYGYTF
TRBV4-1	-	TRBJ2-5	CASSLAVRETQYF